Listed below are T cell receptor beta chains from one sample, sequenced in a study of T cell responses to AZD1222 COVID-19 vaccine. Only in-frame clones appear in the TCRdb table, and some are missing; sequencing was by immunoSEQ multiplex PCR. Found here are around 120,000 clones, more than 85% of them singletons; the top ten hold 4% to 6%. The input for sequencing was peripheral blood, taken 28 days after the second AZD1222 dose. The receptors here all came from an adult who received the AZD1222 COVID-19 vaccine. Each CDR3 is given with its conserved first and last residue. The order of the fields is clone size, J gene, D gene, V gene, CDR3 protein, CDR3 DNA. The D gene is left open where the match is weak. Size is omitted from some rows. Given values are once, few, many or a class for expanded clones.

>.|TRBJ1-1|.|TRBV5-1
CASSLSENTEAFF
TGCGCCAGCAGCTTGTCAGAGAACACTGAAGCTTTCTTT
>.|TRBJ2-1|TRBD2|TRBV4-3
CASSQDGLGHNEQFF
TGCGCCAGCAGCCAAGATGGACTAGGGCACAATGAGCAGTTCTTC
>.|TRBJ2-2|.|TRBV6-5
CASSAGAANTGELFF
TGTGCCAGCAGCGCCGGGGCAGCGAACACCGGGGAGCTGTTTTTT
>.|TRBJ1-2|TRBD1|TRBV5-1
CASSLGQGFGYTF
TGCGCCAGCAGTCTAGGACAGGGATTTGGCTACACCTTC
>.|TRBJ1-2|.|TRBV7-2
CASSLGPGSYGYTF
TGTGCCAGCAGCTTAGGGCCAGGAAGCTATGGCTACACCTTC
>.|TRBJ2-1|TRBD2|TRBV5-1
CASSGAGVSNEQFF
TGCGCCAGCAGCGGTGCGGGGGTATCCAATGAGCAGTTCTTC
>.|TRBJ2-2|TRBD2|TRBV19
CASSRRGSGGADTGELFF
TGTGCCAGTAGTAGGAGAGGTAGCGGGGGGGCCGACACCGGGGAGCTGTTTTTT
>.|TRBJ2-2|.|TRBV2
CAGRVQDTGELFF
TGTGCCGGGCGGGTGCAGGACACCGGGGAGCTGTTTTTT
>few|TRBJ2-3|.|TRBV7-7
CASSLAGTSTDTQYF
TGTGCTAGCAGCTTAGCTGGGACTAGCACAGATACGCAGTATTTT
>.|TRBJ2-3|TRBD2|TRBV9
CASSQTSGSTDTQYF
TGTGCCAGCAGCCAGACTAGCGGCAGCACAGATACGCAGTATTTT